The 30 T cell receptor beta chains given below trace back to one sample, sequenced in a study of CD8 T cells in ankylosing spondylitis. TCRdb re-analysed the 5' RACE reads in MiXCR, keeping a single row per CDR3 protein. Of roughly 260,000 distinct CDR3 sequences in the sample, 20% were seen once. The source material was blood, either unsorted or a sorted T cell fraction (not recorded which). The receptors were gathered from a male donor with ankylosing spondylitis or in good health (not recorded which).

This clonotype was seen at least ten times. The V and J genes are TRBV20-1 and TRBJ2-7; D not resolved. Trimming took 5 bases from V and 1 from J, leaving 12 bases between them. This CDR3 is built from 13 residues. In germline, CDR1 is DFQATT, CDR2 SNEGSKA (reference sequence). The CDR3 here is CSAQAWASYEQYV. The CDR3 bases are TGCAGTGCTCAGGCATGGGCTTCCTACGAGCAGTACGTC.

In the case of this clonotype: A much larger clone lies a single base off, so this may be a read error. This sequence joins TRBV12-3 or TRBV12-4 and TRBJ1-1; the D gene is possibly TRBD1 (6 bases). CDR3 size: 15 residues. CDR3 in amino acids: CATSLPTGWGTEAFF. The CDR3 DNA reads TGTGCCACCAGTTTACCAACAGGGTGGGGCACTGAAGCTTTCTTT.

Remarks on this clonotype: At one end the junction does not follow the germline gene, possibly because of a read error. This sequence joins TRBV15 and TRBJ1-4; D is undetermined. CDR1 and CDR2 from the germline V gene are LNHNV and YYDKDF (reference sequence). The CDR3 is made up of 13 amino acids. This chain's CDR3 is CATSRGPVEKLLF. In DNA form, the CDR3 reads TGTGCCACCAGCAGAGGACCCGTTGAAAAACTGTTATTT. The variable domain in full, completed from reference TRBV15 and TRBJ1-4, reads DAMVIQNPRYQVTQFGKPVTLSCSQTLNHNVMYWYQQKSSQAPKLLFHYYDKDFNNEADTPDNFQSRRPNTSFCFLDIRSPGLGDTAMYLCATSRGPVEKLLFGSGTQLSVL.

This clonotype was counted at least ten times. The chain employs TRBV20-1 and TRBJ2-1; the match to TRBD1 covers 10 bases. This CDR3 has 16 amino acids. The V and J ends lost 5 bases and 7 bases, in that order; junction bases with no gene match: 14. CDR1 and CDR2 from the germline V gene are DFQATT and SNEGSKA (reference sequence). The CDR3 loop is CSAVRDRGLIRNEQFF. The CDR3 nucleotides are TGCAGTGCTGTCCGGGACAGGGGATTGATACGAAATGAGCAGTTCTTC.

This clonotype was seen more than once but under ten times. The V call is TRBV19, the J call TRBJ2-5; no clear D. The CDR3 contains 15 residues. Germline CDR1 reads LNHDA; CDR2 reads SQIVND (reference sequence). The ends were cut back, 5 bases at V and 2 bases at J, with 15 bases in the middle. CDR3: CASSSFLHQQETQYF. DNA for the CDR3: TGTGCCAGTAGTTCCTTCCTTCACCAACAAGAGACCCAGTACTTC.

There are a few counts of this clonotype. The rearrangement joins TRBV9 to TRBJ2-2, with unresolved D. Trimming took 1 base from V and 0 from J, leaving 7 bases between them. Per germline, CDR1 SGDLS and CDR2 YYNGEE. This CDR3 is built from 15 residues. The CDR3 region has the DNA TGTGCCAGCAGCGTACGGACCGCGAACACCGGGGAGCTGTTTTTT. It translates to CASSVRTANTGELFF.

The CDR3 DNA is TGTGCCAGCAGTTTAGCGACGGACTATGGCTACACCTTC. This sequence encodes CASSLATDYGYTF. This chain uses TRBV12-3 or TRBV12-4 with TRBJ1-2, with D unresolved. Trimming removed 0 bases at V and 3 bases at J, with 5 bases between. The length of the CDR3 is 13 residues.

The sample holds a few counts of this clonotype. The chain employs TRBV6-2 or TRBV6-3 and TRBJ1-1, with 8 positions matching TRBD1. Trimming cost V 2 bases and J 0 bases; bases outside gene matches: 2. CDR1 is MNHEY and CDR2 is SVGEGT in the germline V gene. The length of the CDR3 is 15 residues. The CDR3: CASSYRTGMNTEAFF. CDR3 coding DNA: TGTGCCAGCAGTTACAGGACAGGGATGAACACTGAAGCTTTCTTT.

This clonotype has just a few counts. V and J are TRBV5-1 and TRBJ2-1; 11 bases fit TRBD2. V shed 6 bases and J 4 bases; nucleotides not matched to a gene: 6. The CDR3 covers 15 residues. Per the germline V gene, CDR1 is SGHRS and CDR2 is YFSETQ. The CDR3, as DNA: TGCGCCAGCAAGGAGACTAGCGGGGTATACAATGAGCAGTTCTTC. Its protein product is CASKETSGVYNEQFF.

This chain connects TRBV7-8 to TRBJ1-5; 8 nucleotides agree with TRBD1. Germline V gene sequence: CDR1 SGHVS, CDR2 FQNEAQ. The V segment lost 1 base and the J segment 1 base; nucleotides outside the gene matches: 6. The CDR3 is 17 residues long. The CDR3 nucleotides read TGTGCCAGCAGCTTAGTTAGGGCAGGGGGCAGCAATCAGCCCCAGCATTTT. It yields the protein CASSLVRAGGSNQPQHF.

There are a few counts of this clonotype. CDR3: CSELGGLAGGETQYF. CDR3 nucleotide sequence: TGCAGTGAACTGGGGGGACTAGCGGGAGGGGAGACCCAGTACTTC. The J gene is TRBJ2-5, the V gene TRBV20-1, with 16 bases lining up with TRBD2. The CDR3 is 15 residues long. Germline lookup yields CDR1 DFQATT and CDR2 SNEGSKA (reference sequence). V dropped 7 bases and J dropped 5; count of bases not matched to a gene: 7.

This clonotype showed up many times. This chain's CDR3 is CASSVAGNFYNEQFF. The CDR3 DNA reads as TGTGCCAGCAGTGTGGCGGGAAACTTCTACAATGAGCAGTTCTTC. The genes are TRBV12-3 or TRBV12-4 and TRBJ2-1; TRBD2 is a possible D gene (6 bases). CDR3 size: 15 residues. V lost 5 bases and J 3 bases, leaving 14 bases between the germline ends.

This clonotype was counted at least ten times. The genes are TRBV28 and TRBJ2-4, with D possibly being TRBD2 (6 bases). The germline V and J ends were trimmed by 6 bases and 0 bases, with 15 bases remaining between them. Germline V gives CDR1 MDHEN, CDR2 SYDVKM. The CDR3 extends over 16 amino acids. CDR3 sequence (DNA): TGTGCCAGCAGCCCAAGGGGACTCGTAGCCAAAAACATTCAGTACTTC. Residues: CASSPRGLVAKNIQYF. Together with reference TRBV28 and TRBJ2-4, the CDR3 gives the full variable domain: DVKVTQSSRYLVKRTGEKVFLECVQDMDHENMFWYRQDPGLGLRLIYFSYDVKMKEKGDIPEGYSVSREKKERFSLILESASTNQTSMYLCASSPRGLVAKNIQYFGAGTRLSVL.

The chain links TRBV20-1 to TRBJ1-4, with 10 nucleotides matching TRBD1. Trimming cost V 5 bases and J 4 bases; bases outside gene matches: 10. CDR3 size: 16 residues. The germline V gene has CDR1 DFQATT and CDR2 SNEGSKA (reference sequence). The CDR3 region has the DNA TGCAGTGCTTTCCCCCGGGACAGGGGCCTTAATGAAAAACTGTTTTTT. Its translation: CSAFPRDRGLNEKLFF.

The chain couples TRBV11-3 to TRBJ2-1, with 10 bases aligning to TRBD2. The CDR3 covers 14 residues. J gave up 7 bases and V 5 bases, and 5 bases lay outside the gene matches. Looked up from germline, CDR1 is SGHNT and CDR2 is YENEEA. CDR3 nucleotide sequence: TGTGCCAGCAGCGCTAGCGGGAGTGCTAATGAGCAGTTCTTC. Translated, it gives CASSASGSANEQFF.

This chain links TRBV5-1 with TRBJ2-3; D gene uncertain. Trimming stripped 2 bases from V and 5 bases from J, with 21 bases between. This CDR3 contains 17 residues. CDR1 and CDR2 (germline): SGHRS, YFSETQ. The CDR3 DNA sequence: TGCGCCAGCAGCTTCGGCGCTACACCCAGTCTTGGAGATACGCAGTATTTT. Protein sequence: CASSFGATPSLGDTQYF.

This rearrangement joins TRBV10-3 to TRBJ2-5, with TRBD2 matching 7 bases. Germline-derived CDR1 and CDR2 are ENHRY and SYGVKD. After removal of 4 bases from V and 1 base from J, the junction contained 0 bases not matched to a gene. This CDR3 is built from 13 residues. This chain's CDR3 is CAISAGGQETQYF. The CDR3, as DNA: TGTGCCATCAGTGCGGGGGGCCAAGAGACCCAGTACTTC.

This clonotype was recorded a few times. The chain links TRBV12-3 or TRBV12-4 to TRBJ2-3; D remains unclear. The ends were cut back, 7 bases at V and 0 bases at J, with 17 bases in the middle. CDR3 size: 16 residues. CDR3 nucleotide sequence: TGTGCCAGCACCTCAAACCACTTCGGAAGCACAGATACGCAGTATTTT. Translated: CASTSNHFGSTDTQYF.

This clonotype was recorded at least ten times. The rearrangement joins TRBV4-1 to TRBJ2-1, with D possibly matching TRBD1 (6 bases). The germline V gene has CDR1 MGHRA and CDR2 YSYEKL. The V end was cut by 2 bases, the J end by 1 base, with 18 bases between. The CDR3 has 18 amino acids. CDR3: CASSQPARGPESYNEQFF. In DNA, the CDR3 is TGCGCCAGCAGCCAACCCGCCAGGGGCCCCGAATCCTACAATGAGCAGTTCTTC.

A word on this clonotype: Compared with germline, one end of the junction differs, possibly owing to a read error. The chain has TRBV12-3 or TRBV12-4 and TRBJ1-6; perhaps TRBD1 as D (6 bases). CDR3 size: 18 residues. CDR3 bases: TGTACCAGCAGCAAAACCCTTCACTTGGACAGTGGGGGTTCACCCCTCCACTTT. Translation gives CTSSKTLHLDSGGSPLHF.

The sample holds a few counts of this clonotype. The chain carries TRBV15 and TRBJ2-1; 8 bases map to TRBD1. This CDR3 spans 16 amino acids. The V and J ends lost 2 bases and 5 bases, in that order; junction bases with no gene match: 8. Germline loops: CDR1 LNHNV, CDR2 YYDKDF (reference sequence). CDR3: CATSRPGQGPNNEQFF. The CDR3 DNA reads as TGTGCCACCAGCAGACCCGGACAGGGACCAAACAATGAGCAGTTCTTC.

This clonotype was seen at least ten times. This CDR3 reads CASSVAPAGGIDTQYF. The CDR3 region has the DNA TGTGCCAGCAGCGTAGCGCCAGCGGGAGGGATAGATACGCAGTATTTT. The chain employs TRBV9 and TRBJ2-3; 10 bases map to TRBD2. Germline V gene data show CDR1 as SGDLS and CDR2 as YYNGEE. With 0 bases clipped from V and 5 bases from J, the junction kept 6 bases outside the gene matches. This CDR3 comprises 16 residues.

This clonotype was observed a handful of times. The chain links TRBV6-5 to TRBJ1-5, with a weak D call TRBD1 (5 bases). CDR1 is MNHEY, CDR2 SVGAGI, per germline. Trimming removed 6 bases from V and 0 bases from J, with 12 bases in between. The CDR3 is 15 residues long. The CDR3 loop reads CASRLGAYSNQPQHF. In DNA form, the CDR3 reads TGTGCCAGCAGACTCGGGGCGTATAGCAATCAGCCCCAGCATTTT.

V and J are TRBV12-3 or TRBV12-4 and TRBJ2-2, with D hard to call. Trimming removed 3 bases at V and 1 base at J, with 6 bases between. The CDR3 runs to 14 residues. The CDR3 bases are TGTGCCAGCAGTTTTCGGTGGAACACCGGGGAGCTGTTTTTT. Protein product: CASSFRWNTGELFF.

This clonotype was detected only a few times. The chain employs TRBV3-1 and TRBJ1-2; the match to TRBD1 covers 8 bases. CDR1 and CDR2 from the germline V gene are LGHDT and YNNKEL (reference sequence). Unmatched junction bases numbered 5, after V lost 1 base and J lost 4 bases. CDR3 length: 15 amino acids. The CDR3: CASSQGTGGSYGYTF. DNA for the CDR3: TGTGCCAGCAGCCAAGGAACAGGGGGAAGCTATGGCTACACCTTC.

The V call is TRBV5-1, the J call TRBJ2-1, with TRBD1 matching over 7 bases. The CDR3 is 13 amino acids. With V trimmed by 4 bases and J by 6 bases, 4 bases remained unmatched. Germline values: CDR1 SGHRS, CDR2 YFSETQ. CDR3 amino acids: CASSTGQSNEQFF. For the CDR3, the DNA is TGCGCCAGCAGCACGGGACAGTCCAATGAGCAGTTCTTC. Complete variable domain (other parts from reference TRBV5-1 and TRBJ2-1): KAGVTQTPRYLIKTRGQQVTLSCSPISGHRSVSWYQQTPGQGLQFLFEYFSETQRNKGNFPGRFSGRQFSNSRSEMNVSTLELGDSALYLCASSTGQSNEQFFGPGTRLTVL.

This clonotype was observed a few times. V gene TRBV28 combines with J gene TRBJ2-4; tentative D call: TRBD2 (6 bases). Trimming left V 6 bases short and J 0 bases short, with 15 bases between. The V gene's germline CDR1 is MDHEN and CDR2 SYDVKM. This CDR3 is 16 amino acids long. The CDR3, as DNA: TGTGCCAGCAGCCACCATAGCGGTTTAGCCAAAAACATTCAGTACTTC. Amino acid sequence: CASSHHSGLAKNIQYF.

The CDR3 DNA reads as TGTGCCAGCAGCTTAGCACGGCAGAGCTACGAGCAGTACGTC. Translating gives CASSLARQSYEQYV. V is TRBV7-8 and J is TRBJ2-7; D unclear. Germline V gene lookup returns CDR1 SGHVS and CDR2 FQNEAQ. This CDR3 is 14 amino acids long. Trimming took 0 bases from V and 3 from J, leaving 9 bases between them.

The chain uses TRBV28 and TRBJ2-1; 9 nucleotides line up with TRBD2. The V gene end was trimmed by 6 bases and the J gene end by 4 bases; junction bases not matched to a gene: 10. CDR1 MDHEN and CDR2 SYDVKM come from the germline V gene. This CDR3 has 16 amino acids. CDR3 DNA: TGTGCCAGCAGGGTAGCGGGGGTACCCCCTTACAATGAGCAGTTCTTC. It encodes CASRVAGVPPYNEQFF.

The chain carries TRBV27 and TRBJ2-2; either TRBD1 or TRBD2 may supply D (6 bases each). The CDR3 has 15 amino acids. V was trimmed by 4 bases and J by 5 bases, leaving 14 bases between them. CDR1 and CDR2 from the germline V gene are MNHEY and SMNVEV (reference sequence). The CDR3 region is CASSSGAYGTGELFF. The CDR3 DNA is TGTGCCAGCAGTTCGGGGGCTTACGGTACCGGGGAGCTGTTTTTT.